This T cell receptor (beta chain) was documented in a study of shared clonotypes between healthy human individuals. Profiling relied on immunoSEQ multiplex PCR, and the TCRdb table lists in-frame clones only, not all of them. The repertoire holds over 850,000 clones, with approximately 80% as singletons. Study outcomes and limitations: Sharing across a handful of donors was seen in roughly 5% of naive CD4 clonotypes.

This clone has just one count. Its antigen is not identified. The sample has other DNA sequences that encode this CDR3 too. Trimming took off 5 bases at V and 5 bases at J, with 12 bases between the two ends. Per germline, CDR1 SGHTA and CDR2 FQGTGA. The CDR3 spans 13 residues. J is TRBJ1-1 and V is TRBV7-3, with D maybe TRBD1 (6 bases). The sequence was collected from a man between 18 and 35 years old in good health. Some clones in this sample may be carry-over from other donors' samples. The source material was memory CD4+ T cells from PBMCs. Subset meaning: CD45RA-negative fraction. CDR3 in DNA: TGTGCCAGCAGCCTCTACCAGGGGACTGAAGCTTTCTTT. Translated: CASSLYQGTEAFF. The variable domain in full, completed from reference TRBV7-3 and TRBJ1-1, reads GAGVSQTPSNKVTEKGKYVELRCDPISGHTALYWYRQSLGQGPEFLIYFQGTGAADDSGLPNDRFFAVRPEGSVSTLKIQRTERGDSAVYLCASSLYQGTEAFFGQGTRLTVV.